This T cell receptor beta chain emerged from a study of human versus mouse CDR3 diversity and MHC coevolution (TCRdb year 2017). Background for the entire study: According to reports, the immunoSEQ assay detects one in 200,000 T cells and minimizes multiplex PCR amplification bias. Across mouse and human samples, each sample had between about 5.5 x 10^6 and 1.7 x 10^7 valid reads. Human naive CD4 T cell repertoires were used as a reference for TCR selection on multiple MHC II alleles and were compared with human-TCR-locus transgenic mice carrying single MHC II. Three healthy volunteer blood donors made up the human cohort, with one aged 30 to 40, one aged 40 to 50 and one aged 60 to 70 at collection. Findings and caveats that apply to the study as a whole: On average, humans had more CDR3 deletions and insertions than mice, indicating greater exonuclease and TdT activity. Because human T cells were selected on roughly 6 MHC II alleles, repertoire diversity in humans and mice was not considered directly comparable. The largest TCR beta repertoire, around 1.7 million clonotypes, was estimated by iCHAO1 for humans, a finding likely attributable to selection by multiple MHC II molecules. The lowest clonal inequality scores among all compared groups were observed in most of the three human donors.

Fluorescence-activated cell sorting was used to isolate naive CD4 T cells, defined as CD45RO-negative and CD62L-positive, from PBMCs. Approximately 50 ml of fresh peripheral blood was collected from each donor, and PBMCs were isolated by Ficoll density centrifugation. Cells were sorted on a FACSAria III instrument, and every sample had a purity above 90%. With respect to this clone: Its antigen target is currently unknown. No much larger clonotype is one base removed from it; base qualities were not supplied.

The QIAGEN blood and tissue kit was used to extract genomic DNA from the sorted cells, and that DNA was then quantified on a NanoDrop 1000. TCR alpha and beta chains were deep sequenced and quantified on the immunoSEQ platform using multiplex PCR of genomic DNA. The authors' pipeline ran thus. TCR sequences were annotated using IMGT gene and region definitions. Out-of-frame rearrangements were used as a proxy for the preselection repertoire and compared with in-frame clonotypes. To estimate repertoire size, the study used the iCHAO1 estimator that comes with the immunoSEQ platform. A Gini index, which is based on the Lorenz curve, was applied to in-frame amino acid clonotypes to measure clonal inequality. Shared clonotypes were counted with the intersect function of the R package tcR, and similarity was scored with the Jaccard index. Principal component analysis of V, J and V-J usage frequencies was run with the R prcomp function without normalization. In its TCRdb copy, this immuneACCESS table keeps in-frame sequences only and misses some clones. Where compared with another copy, unresolved V genes explain less than half of these, and the others have no known cause. V, J and clone size are those of that table, while D and trimming were read from the DNA. This sample is represented by 45,000 to 75,000 clones; around 94% of them were singletons. Under 20% of the sample is taken by the ten largest.

According to the germline V gene (reference sequence), CDR1 reads SEHNR and CDR2 reads FQNEAQ. V is reduced by 3 bases and J by 2 bases, leaving a spacing of 11 bases between them. Counted from cysteine to phenylalanine, this CDR3 has 15 amino acids. The retained sequence is limited to the CDR3, 45 bases, with the frame set at the first base. The chain is made from TRBV7-9 and TRBJ1-5, with no reliable assignment of the D segment. Sequences were obtained from naive CD4+ T cells from blood. The label giving this sample's cell subset or site can be read as: CD45RO-negative CD62L-positive naive CD4 T cells. The sequence derives from a person between 60 and 69 years old in good health. The nucleotide sequence is given as TGTGCCAGCAGCTTGGAGGGTGGACGCAATCAGCCCCAGCATTTT. This gives the protein CASSLEGGRNQPQHF.